Below, one T cell receptor beta chain is given with its context. Its antigen remains unidentified. No base-level quality is on record; no much larger clone is a single base apart. This specimen comes from a study of T cell responses to AZD1222 COVID-19 vaccine (dated by TCRdb to about 2021). As for the study more broadly: AZD1222 recipients with second doses at about 4 weeks or about 12 weeks were pooled, because spike-specific TCR depth and breadth did not differ between schedules. A total of 240 or so trial participants underwent TCR sequencing, of whom about 210 had received two doses of AZD1222 and approximately 26 had received two doses of the MenACWY control vaccine. Trial participants were enrolled into age subgroups of 18-55, 56-69 and 70-plus years, which contained 148, 28 and 57 TCR-sequenced participants, respectively.

The CDR3 regions of human TCRbeta chains were analyzed by immunosequencing. As for the authors' bioinformatics: Repertoire TCRs were checked for matches against a reference library of SARS-CoV-2-specific TCRs that had been generated using the MIRA antigen-specificity platform. Breadth was defined as the fraction of unique TCRs that were SARS-CoV-2-associated. Depth was defined as the fraction of total T cells that were SARS-CoV-2-associated. Using the MIRA data, each spike-specific TCR was mapped to the spike region that the TCR reacts to and placed in a CD4 or CD8 class. Log10-transformed breadth and depth values were compared by one-way ANOVA with Sidak's multiple comparisons tests. This is the immuneACCESS table as TCRdb keeps it, with only in-frame sequences that have V and J called. A part of the clones is gone; compared with another copy, unresolved V genes explain less than half, and the rest is unexplained. V, J and clone size derive from that table, while D and trimming were established from the DNA sequence. The sample includes tens of thousands of clones, with roughly 89% observed a single time. The leading ten clones occupy 2.2% of the sample.

General findings and caveats noted by the study authors: Reportedly, almost half of the unique spike-specific TCRs recognized epitopes lying outside the regions that are mutated in the B.1.351 and B.1.1.7 variants. The vaccine-associated CD4 TCRs covered the entire spike protein, and the dominant responses fell in regions 160-218 and 743-854. A significant rise in spike-specific TCR breadth and depth was observed after two AZD1222 doses relative to day 0 and relative to MenACWY recipients. Participants were mostly white British and included more females than males, and it was suggested by the authors that clonal diversity may have been underestimated. Because no samples from the day 14 peak response were available, repertoires could be characterized only after the peak T cell response. The 56-69-year group was small, and its depth increase did not reach significance, likely because of low power. Only five or six AZD1222 recipients were SARS-CoV-2 seropositive at baseline, limiting conclusions about previously exposed vaccinees.

Taken from the germline V gene (reference sequence), the CDR1 and CDR2 loops are LNHDA and SQIVND. Spanning cysteine to phenylalanine, the CDR3 consists of 14 amino acids. The DNA shown is the 42-base CDR3, in frame from base 1. From V the trimming removes 9 bases and from J it removes 4 bases, while the gene matches leave 7 bases of the junction unaccounted for. Taken with the paper, the label for time point translates to: baseline before first vaccination. Vaccinee samples were obtained from the UK trials COV001 and COV002, which included a single-blind randomized controlled phase 2/3 trial of AZD1222 (ChAdOx1 nCoV-19) in healthy adults. For TCRbeta chain sequencing, PBMC samples from trial participants were taken at day 0 and at day 28 after the second dose.

The sample here was peripheral blood, taken on day 0 of AZD1222 vaccination. The V and J segments used are TRBV19 and TRBJ1-5; TRBD1 aligns with 9 central bases. The TCR comes from an adult in good health. This receptor carries the CDR3 CASDTGGGNQPQHF. The nucleotides are TGTGCCAGCGATACAGGGGGCGGGAATCAGCCCCAGCATTTT.